This TCR beta chain came from a study of shared T cell receptors in the human thymus. Only in-frame clones appear in the TCRdb table, and some are missing; sequencing was by immunoSEQ multiplex PCR. The table lists 640,000 or so clones, roughly 86% of them singletons. J lost 0 bases, V lost 3 bases, and 7 bases had no gene match. Germline V gives CDR1 MDHEN, CDR2 SYDVKM. The CDR3 totals 18 residues. These data are also associated with another study on human thymus T cells. That study reports: Resections that were taken during corrective heart surgery supplied the thymus tissue.

Sequenced: thymocytes. The gene calls are TRBV28 and TRBJ1-4, with 10 bases fitting TRBD1. The source of this sequence is a boy in the first two years of life with a congenital heart defect. CDR3 in DNA: TGTGCCAGCAGTTTCCGGGACAGGGGAATTGCAACTAATGAAAAACTGTTTTTT. Protein: CASSFRDRGIATNEKLFF.